This T cell receptor beta chain was retrieved from a study of blood T cell repertoires in COVID-19. Only in-frame clones appear in the TCRdb table, and some are missing; sequencing was by immunoSEQ multiplex PCR. The table shows 150,000 or so clones, with about three quarters occurring only once. This TCR derives from a woman between 50 and 59 years old with active or convalescent COVID-19. The source material was peripheral blood.

The CDR3 sequence: CASSSRRQGGNSPLHF. The CDR3 nucleotides read TGTGCCAGCAGTTCGAGACGACAGGGGGGAAATTCACCCCTCCACTTT. This chain joins TRBV6-5 and TRBJ1-6, with 9 bases aligning to TRBD1. CDR3 length: 16 amino acids. V dropped 4 bases and J dropped 7; count of bases not matched to a gene: 8. Per germline, CDR1 MNHEY and CDR2 SVGAGI.